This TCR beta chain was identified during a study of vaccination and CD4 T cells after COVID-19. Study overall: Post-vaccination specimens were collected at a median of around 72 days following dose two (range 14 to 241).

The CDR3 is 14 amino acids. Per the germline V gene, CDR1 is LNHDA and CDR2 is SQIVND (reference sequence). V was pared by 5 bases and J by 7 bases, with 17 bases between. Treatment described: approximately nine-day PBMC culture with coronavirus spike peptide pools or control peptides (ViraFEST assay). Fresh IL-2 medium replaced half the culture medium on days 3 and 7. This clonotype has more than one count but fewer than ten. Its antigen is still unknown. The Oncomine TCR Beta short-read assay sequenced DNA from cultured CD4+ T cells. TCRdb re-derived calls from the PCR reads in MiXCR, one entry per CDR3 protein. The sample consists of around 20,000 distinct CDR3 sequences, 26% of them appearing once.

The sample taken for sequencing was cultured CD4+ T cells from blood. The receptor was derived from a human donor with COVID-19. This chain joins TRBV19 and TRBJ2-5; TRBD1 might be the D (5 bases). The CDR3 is CASSVLGPVGTQYF. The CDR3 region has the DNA TGTGCCAGTAGTGTTCTGGGGCCGGTAGGGACCCAGTACTTC.